The T cell receptor (beta chain) described here comes from a study of T cell responses to AZD1222 COVID-19 vaccine (dated by TCRdb to the early 2020s). For the study in its entirety: TCR sequencing was performed for 230 to 250 trial participants, of whom about 200 were given two doses of AZD1222 and roughly 25 were given two doses of MenACWY control vaccine. Trial participants were enrolled by age into subgroups of 18-55, 56-69 and 70-plus years, and about 150, 27 and 61 TCR-sequenced participants, respectively, were included in these subgroups. Overall results and qualifications from the work: Participants were mostly white British and included more females than males, and it was suggested by the authors that clonal diversity may have been underestimated. Only five to seven AZD1222 recipients were SARS-CoV-2 seropositive at baseline, limiting conclusions about previously exposed vaccinees. The 56-69-year group was small, and its depth increase did not reach significance, likely because of low power. Epitopes outside the regions mutated in the B.1.351 and B.1.1.7 variants were reportedly recognized by nearly half of the unique spike-specific TCRs. Because no samples from the day 14 peak response were available, repertoires could be characterized only after the peak T cell response. CD4 TCRs associated with the vaccine covered the entire spike protein, and the dominant responses were in regions 160-218 and 743-854. After two AZD1222 doses, both the breadth and the depth of spike-specific TCRs were significantly higher than at day 0 and than in MenACWY recipients.

The sample's time point label, in plain terms: about 28 days (+/-7) after the second vaccine dose. Because spike-specific TCR depth and breadth did not differ between the two schedules, AZD1222 recipients who got a second dose at roughly 4 weeks were pooled with those who got a second dose at roughly 12 weeks. Vaccinee samples were obtained from the UK trials COV001 and COV002, which included a single-blind randomized controlled phase 2/3 trial of AZD1222 (ChAdOx1 nCoV-19) in healthy adults. Trial participant PBMC samples were collected at day 0 and day 28 after the second dose for TCRbeta chain sequencing. This clone was observed a handful of times. Its antigen is still unknown. No quality values exist for individual bases; no much larger clone is one base distant. The CDR3 regions of human TCRbeta chains were analyzed by immunosequencing. The paper's data handling went like this. TCRs in the repertoires were compared against a reference library of SARS-CoV-2-specific TCRs that had been generated with the MIRA antigen-specificity platform. Breadth was defined as the fraction of unique TCRs that were SARS-CoV-2-associated, and depth was defined as the fraction of total T cells that were SARS-CoV-2-associated. Using the MIRA data, every spike-specific TCR was mapped to the spike region that the TCR reacted to and assigned to either a CD4 or a CD8 class. Log10-transformed breadth and depth values were compared by one-way ANOVA with Sidak's multiple comparisons tests. TCRdb took this table from immuneACCESS and kept in-frame rearrangements with V and J called. Such tables lack part of the clones; where checked against another copy, unresolved V genes explain under half of the gap, and the rest is unexplained. The V and J calls and clone size are taken from that table; D and trimming were inferred from the DNA. Present in this sample are fewer than 100,000 clones, around 88% of which were seen just once. The ten largest clones take up 11% of the sample.

Looking up the germline V gene yields CDR1 LGHNA and CDR2 YSLEER. V and J lose 4 bases and 0 bases, and a span of 7 bases separates them. CDR3 length: 14 amino acids, cysteine to phenylalanine. The read is trimmed to its CDR3 DNA, 42 bases read in frame from base 1. The material was peripheral blood, obtained 28 days after the second AZD1222 dose. Recombination linked TRBV4-3 to TRBJ2-1, with the D gene not confidently named. This TCR came from an adult who received the AZD1222 COVID-19 vaccine. The CDR3: CASSRSLSYNEQFF. The nucleotide sequence reads as follows: TGCGCCAGCAGCCGCAGCCTCTCCTACAATGAGCAGTTCTTC.